A single sample is the source of the 7 T cell receptor beta chains below, sequenced in a study of OX40 agonist ivuxolimab in advanced cancers. Repertoires were generated with immunoSEQ multiplex PCR, while TCRdb's copy carries only in-frame clones and drops some. The data hold about 58,000 clones, with around 83% observed a single time. Here the sequenced sample was CD4+ or CD8+ T cells sorted from blood, taken in a trial of the OX40 agonist ivuxolimab. Source of these receptors: an adult with an advanced solid tumor such as melanoma, head and neck, liver or kidney cancer.

Comments on this clone: This same CDR3 is encoded by further DNA sequences in the sample. The rearrangement links TRBV18 to TRBJ1-5; 7 bases are shared with TRBD1. Germline lookup yields CDR1 KGHSH and CDR2 LQKENI. The trim removed 1 base at V and 4 bases at J, leaving 1 base unmatched. CDR3 length: 14 residues. CDR3 in amino acids: CASSPLQGNQPQHF. The CDR3 DNA follows: TGTGCCAGCTCACCACTACAGGGGAATCAGCCCCAGCATTTT.

The chain is built from TRBV27 and TRBJ2-5; TRBD1 aligns across 7 bases. Germline V gene sequence: CDR1 MNHEY, CDR2 SMNVEV (reference sequence). V lost 8 bases to trimming and J lost 1 base; unmatched junction nucleotides: 4. This CDR3 spans 13 amino acids. CDR3 in DNA: TGTGCCAGCTCAGGGGGTGCCCAAGAGACCCAGTACTTC. Translating it yields CASSGGAQETQYF.

This clone was picked up one time. The chain couples TRBV18 to TRBJ2-2; D gene ambiguous. The CDR3 totals 11 residues. Between the trimmed V and J ends, which lost 3 bases and 7 bases, there was a span of 3 bases. CDR1 and CDR2 (germline): KGHSH, LQKENI. Here the CDR3 reads CASSPSGELFF. CDR3 sequence (DNA): TGTGCCAGCTCACCGAGCGGGGAGCTGTTTTTT.

This clone was counted only a few times. The gene calls are TRBV7-3 and TRBJ2-7; 7 positions match TRBD1. This CDR3 comprises 14 residues. The germline V gene encodes CDR1 SGHTA and CDR2 FQGTGA. The V segment lost 3 bases and the J segment 2 bases; nucleotides outside the gene matches: 4. The CDR3 DNA reads as TGTGCCAGCAGCTTTGGGACAGCTCCCTACGAGCAGTACTTC. This codes for CASSFGTAPYEQYF.

This sequence joins TRBV7-3 and TRBJ2-7; D gene uncertain. V was trimmed by 2 bases and J by 5 bases, leaving 13 bases between them. The length of the CDR3 is 14 residues. Germline CDR1 SGHTA, CDR2 FQGTGA. The CDR3 nucleotides read TGTGCCAGCAGCTTAGACGGCAGGTCCAACGAGCAGTACTTC. The encoded protein is CASSLDGRSNEQYF.

This chain connects TRBV18 to TRBJ2-2, with D possibly matching TRBD1 (5 bases). This CDR3 is built from 15 residues. Germline assignment: CDR1 KGHSH and CDR2 LQKENI. Trimming left V 3 bases short and J 7 bases short, with 15 bases between. CDR3 nucleotides: TGTGCCAGCTCACCTGACCCCCTGGGGCTCGGGGAGCTGTTTTTT. Translated, it gives CASSPDPLGLGELFF.

This clone was seen once. This chain uses TRBV5-8 with TRBJ2-2; 8 bases align to TRBD1. Germline V gives CDR1 SGHTS, CDR2 YDEGEE. J was trimmed by 4 bases and V by 4 bases; bases with no gene match: 6. The CDR3 spans 15 residues. The CDR3 DNA is TGTGCCAGCAGCCTTTGGACAGGGAGCACCGGGGAGCTGTTTTTT. This encodes CASSLWTGSTGELFF.